The next 8 T cell receptor beta chains were all read from a single sample in a study of CD8+CD57+ T cells in acquired aplastic anemia. It was patients with CD8+CD57+ cell expansion by flow cytometry who were chosen for sequencing. According to the study, genomic DNA was the template for TCR beta VDJ and CDR3 profiling. TCRdb redid the calling of the reads with MiXCR, one entry per CDR3 protein. The table lists about 98,000 distinct CDR3 sequences, about 67% of them singletons. The specimen was sorted CD4+, CD8+, or CD8+CD57+ T cells (not recorded which) from PBMCs. The receptors were gathered from a human donor with aplastic anemia.

This clonotype came up a few times. The chain links TRBV10-2 to TRBJ2-3, with 9 bases lining up with TRBD1. The CDR3 length is 13 residues. Germline V gene data show CDR1 as WSHSY and CDR2 as SAAADI. After removal of 6 bases from V and 13 bases from J, the junction contained 11 bases not matched to a gene. The CDR3 DNA follows: TGCGCCAGCAGCGACGGGACAGGGTCATGGGAGTATTTT. Its translation: CASSDGTGSWEYF.

The chain employs TRBV25-1 and TRBJ1-1; TRBD1 is a possible D gene (5 bases). CDR1 and CDR2 (germline): MGHDK, SYGVNS. The CDR3 is made up of 13 amino acids. Trimming left V 3 bases short and J 6 bases short, with 11 bases between. The CDR3 DNA reads TGTGCCAGCAGTGACGCCGGACACCCTGAAGCTTTCTTT. Its protein is CASSDAGHPEAFF.

This CDR3 reads CATSDLPVPVNTEAFF. As DNA, the CDR3 is TGTGCCACCAGTGATTTGCCGGTCCCGGTAAACACTGAAGCTTTCTTT. The gene calls are TRBV24-1 and TRBJ1-1; D is ambiguous. Germline V gene lookup returns CDR1 KGHDR and CDR2 SFDVKD. The CDR3 has 16 residues. V gave up 0 bases and J gave up 2 bases, with 12 bases separating them.

The gene calls are TRBV4-2 and TRBJ2-4; D could derive from TRBD1 or TRBD2 (5 bases each). Germline values: CDR1 LGHNA, CDR2 YNFKEQ. This CDR3 is built from 15 residues. The V end was cut by 7 bases, the J end by 0 bases, with 13 bases between. The CDR3: CASTRGKGAKNIQYF. The DNA for the CDR3 is TGTGCCAGCACCCGGGGCAAGGGAGCCAAAAACATTCAGTACTTC.

The chain has TRBV4-3 and TRBJ2-7; 7 bases agree with TRBD1. V shed 3 bases and J 3 bases; nucleotides not matched to a gene: 5. Germline values: CDR1 LGHNA, CDR2 YSLEER. The CDR3 contains 14 residues. The CDR3 DNA is TGCGCCAGCAGCCAGACGTACAGGGGCTACGAGCAGTACTTC. It is translated as CASSQTYRGYEQYF.

This clonotype was found once. CDR3 protein: CASSLASTGGGETQYF. CDR3 in DNA: TGTGCCAGCAGCTTAGCATCCACAGGGGGCGGAGAGACCCAGTACTTC. This chain connects TRBV11-1 to TRBJ2-5, with 9 bases lining up with TRBD1. The germline CDR1 and CDR2 sequences are SGHAT and FQDESV (reference sequence). V was pared by 0 bases and J by 4 bases, with 6 bases of the junction left unmatched. The CDR3 has 16 residues.

In this sample, this clonotype turned up many times. The chain uses TRBV7-9 and TRBJ1-5; no clear D. Looked up from germline, CDR1 is SEHNR and CDR2 is FQNEAQ (reference sequence). The germline V and J ends were trimmed by 4 bases and 7 bases, with 8 bases remaining between them. The CDR3 has 12 amino acids. The CDR3 reads CASSSSPQPQHF. The CDR3 nucleotides are TGTGCCAGCAGCTCCTCCCCCCAGCCCCAGCATTTT.

Only one count was recorded for this clonotype. The gene calls are TRBV10-3 and TRBJ1-1; D is ambiguous. The CDR3 covers 13 residues. V was shortened by 6 bases and J by 1 base, with 9 bases between the two germline ends. Germline loops: CDR1 ENHRY, CDR2 SYGVKD. CDR3 in amino acids: CAISEARNTEAFF. DNA of the CDR3: TGTGCCATCAGCGAGGCCAGGAACACTGAAGCTTTCTTT.